The source of this T cell receptor (beta chain) is a study of control samples from healthy donors and cancer patients. The CDR3 is made up of 14 amino acids. J gave up 3 bases and V 6 bases, and 6 bases lay outside the gene matches. Germline-derived CDR1 and CDR2 are MDHEN and SYDVKM. Assay used: immunoSEQ multiplex PCR; TCRdb lists only in-frame clones, some missing. The sample yields 70,000 to 75,000 clones, more than 75% seen once. The sample consisted of blood. This TCR was sampled from a woman between 45 and 65 years old in good health. The V gene is TRBV28, the J gene TRBJ1-2, with 8 bases that match TRBD1. CDR3 loop: CASRGEQGDYGYTF. The CDR3 DNA reads as TGTGCCAGCAGGGGTGAACAGGGGGACTATGGCTACACCTTC.